Following are 18 T cell receptor beta chains from one sample sequenced in a study of OX40 agonist ivuxolimab in advanced cancers. The data were produced by immunoSEQ multiplex PCR, yet TCRdb's version contains in-frame clones alone and is incomplete. The table has roughly 70,000 clones, roughly 90% seen once; the top ten hold about 2.7%. Here the sequenced sample was CD4+ or CD8+ T cells sorted from blood, taken in a trial of the OX40 agonist ivuxolimab. All receptors derive from an adult with an advanced solid tumor such as melanoma, head and neck, liver or kidney cancer.

The rearrangement joins TRBV29-1 to TRBJ2-5; TRBD2 aligns across 10 bases. This CDR3 has 11 amino acids. Germline trimming cut 4 bases from V and 7 bases from J; bases unmatched to any gene: 0. CDR1 and CDR2 from the germline V gene are SQVTM and ANQGSEA. The CDR3 region is CSVGLAGTQYF. The CDR3 coding sequence is TGCAGCGTTGGACTAGCGGGGACCCAGTACTTC.

This chain connects TRBV4-3 to TRBJ1-4; tentative D call: TRBD1 (6 bases). CDR1 LGHNA and CDR2 YSLEER come from the germline V gene. The CDR3 runs 14 residues. The V gene lost 1 base and the J gene lost 7 bases, with 10 bases spanning the gap. The CDR3 is CASSQGQGSEKLFF. The CDR3 DNA follows: TGCGCCAGCAGCCAAGGCCAGGGGTCTGAAAAACTGTTTTTT.

The genes are TRBV28 and TRBJ1-1; the D is unclear. V was trimmed by 2 bases and J by 3 bases, leaving 4 bases between them. This CDR3 has 12 amino acids. Germline V gives CDR1 MDHEN, CDR2 SYDVKM. The CDR3 sequence is CASSLAYTEAFF. CDR3 sequence (DNA): TGTGCCAGCAGTTTAGCGTACACTGAAGCTTTCTTT.

The chain joins TRBV6-1 to TRBJ2-7, with 9 bases that match TRBD1. The V gene end was trimmed by 5 bases and the J gene end by 2 bases; junction bases not matched to a gene: 7. The germline gives CDR1 MNHNS, CDR2 SASEGT. The CDR3 length is 15 residues. The CDR3 nucleotides read TGTGCCAGCAGTCCGCGGGACAGGGTTACCTACGAGCAGTACTTC. As protein: CASSPRDRVTYEQYF.

The genes are TRBV7-6 and TRBJ2-5, with D perhaps TRBD1 (5 bases). Germline V gives CDR1 SGHVS, CDR2 FNYEAQ. The length of the CDR3 is 12 residues. V was trimmed by 1 base and J by 5 bases, leaving 5 bases between them. The CDR3 is CASSLDRETQYF. In DNA form, the CDR3 reads TGTGCCAGCAGCTTAGACAGGGAGACCCAGTACTTC.

This rearrangement joins TRBV18 to TRBJ1-1; D remains unclear. The germline gives CDR1 KGHSH, CDR2 LQKENI. CDR3 size: 15 residues. With 0 bases removed from V and 7 bases from J, the gap between germline ends came to 15 bases. The CDR3 sequence is CASSPPGQTRGEAFF. The CDR3 DNA sequence: TGTGCCAGCTCACCACCTGGGCAGACCCGGGGTGAAGCTTTCTTT.

The chain carries TRBV7-9 and TRBJ1-4; D ambiguous. V lost 1 base, J lost 4 bases, and 13 bases lay in between. Per germline, CDR1 SEHNR and CDR2 FQNEAQ (reference sequence). This CDR3 is built from 16 residues. CDR3 sequence (DNA): TGTGCCAGCAGCTTAGGGATCGGGAGTGTTAATGAAAAACTGTTTTTT. This codes for CASSLGIGSVNEKLFF.

This chain uses TRBV11-2 with TRBJ2-1; no clear D. The CDR3 totals 13 residues. Germline lookup yields CDR1 SGHAT and CDR2 FQNNGV. The V end lost 1 base, the J end lost 8 bases, and 9 bases lay between the germline ends. The CDR3 region is CASSLVPPDEQFF. In DNA, the CDR3 is TGTGCCAGCAGCTTAGTTCCGCCCGATGAGCAGTTCTTC.

The sample holds one count of this clone. This chain uses TRBV5-3 with TRBJ2-3; perhaps TRBD2 as D (6 bases). TRBV5-3 is classed as an ORF, of uncertain function. CDR3 length: 14 residues. V lost 4 bases and J 6 bases, leaving 15 bases between the germline ends. CDR3 DNA sequence: TGTGCCAGAAGCGGGGAGGAGAATAGCGATACGCAGTATTTT. Its protein is CARSGEENSDTQYF.

The chain is built from TRBV18 and TRBJ1-2; D gene unclear. The CDR3 runs 12 residues. V was cut by 1 base and J by 6 bases, with 6 bases left in between. The V gene's germline CDR1 is KGHSH and CDR2 LQKENI. For the CDR3, the DNA is TGTGCCAGCTCACCACGCGAGGATGGCTACACCTTC. Translated: CASSPREDGYTF.

This clone was detected only a few times. This chain links TRBV7-8 with TRBJ2-7; 11 bases match TRBD2. This CDR3 region has 15 residues. With V trimmed by 4 bases and J by 3 bases, 5 bases remained unmatched. CDR1 and CDR2 from the germline V gene are SGHVS and FQNEAQ. Here the CDR3 reads CASSSSGTSGYEQYF. Here the CDR3 DNA reads TGTGCCAGCAGCTCCTCCGGGACTAGCGGCTACGAGCAGTACTTC.

V is TRBV7-2 and J is TRBJ2-1, with TRBD2 matching 9 bases. Germline V gene data show CDR1 as SGHTA and CDR2 as FQGNSA. The V segment lost 5 bases and the J segment 13 bases; nucleotides outside the gene matches: 12. CDR3 size: 14 residues. CDR3 sequence: CASSGTRAGGDQFF. CDR3 in DNA: TGTGCCAGCAGCGGCACGAGAGCGGGAGGTGATCAGTTCTTC.

J is TRBJ2-3 and V is TRBV27; D gene uncertain. V lost 1 base to trimming and J lost 4 bases, with 12 bases between them. Germline loops: CDR1 MNHEY, CDR2 SMNVEV (reference sequence). The CDR3 extends over 15 amino acids. CDR3 region: CASSLYIGPPDTQYF. The CDR3 bases are TGTGCCAGCAGTTTATATATCGGGCCGCCAGATACGCAGTATTTT.

The chain joins TRBV23-1 to TRBJ2-3; 10 bases align to TRBD2. TRBV23-1 is annotated as an ORF whose role is uncertain. This CDR3 contains 16 residues. V shed 8 bases and J 3 bases; nucleotides not matched to a gene: 11. The CDR3: CASGAPRTSGTDTQYF. The CDR3 coding sequence is TGCGCCAGCGGGGCGCCGAGGACTAGCGGAACAGATACGCAGTATTTT.

This clone showed up just once. This chain connects TRBV10-1 to TRBJ2-1; D possibly corresponds to TRBD2 (6 bases). V lost 0 bases and J 9 bases, leaving 12 bases between the germline ends. The CDR3 extends over 14 amino acids. Germline values: CDR1 WNHNN, CDR2 SYGVQD (reference sequence). This CDR3 is CASSESRDTVEQFF. The CDR3, as DNA: TGCGCCAGCAGTGAGTCGCGGGATACGGTTGAGCAGTTCTTC.

The CDR3 DNA is TGCGCCAGCAGCTTGCTCAGGGACGAGACCCAGTACTTC. Protein sequence: CASSLLRDETQYF. The V and J genes are TRBV5-1 and TRBJ2-5; D possibly uses TRBD1 or TRBD2 (5 bases each). Germline V lookup: CDR1 SGHRS, CDR2 YFSETQ. CDR3 length equals 13 residues. The ends were cut back, 1 base at V and 5 bases at J, with 9 bases in the middle.

The chain has TRBV4-2 and TRBJ1-1; unclear D gene. Germline CDR1 LGHNA, CDR2 YNFKEQ. Trimming removed 1 base from V and 0 bases from J, with 12 bases in between. This CDR3 spans 16 amino acids. CDR3: CASSQGFSPVNTEAFF. CDR3 nucleotide sequence: TGTGCCAGCAGCCAAGGGTTCTCACCCGTGAACACTGAAGCTTTCTTT.

The chain employs TRBV27 and TRBJ2-5, with D possibly called TRBD1 or TRBD2 (6 bases each). The germline CDR1 and CDR2 sequences are MNHEY and SMNVEV (reference sequence). The V end was cut by 2 bases, the J end by 6 bases, with 13 bases between. This CDR3 contains 14 residues. DNA of the CDR3: TGTGCCAGCAGTTTAGGAGGGGGAGTAAAGACCCAGTACTTC. Translation: CASSLGGGVKTQYF.